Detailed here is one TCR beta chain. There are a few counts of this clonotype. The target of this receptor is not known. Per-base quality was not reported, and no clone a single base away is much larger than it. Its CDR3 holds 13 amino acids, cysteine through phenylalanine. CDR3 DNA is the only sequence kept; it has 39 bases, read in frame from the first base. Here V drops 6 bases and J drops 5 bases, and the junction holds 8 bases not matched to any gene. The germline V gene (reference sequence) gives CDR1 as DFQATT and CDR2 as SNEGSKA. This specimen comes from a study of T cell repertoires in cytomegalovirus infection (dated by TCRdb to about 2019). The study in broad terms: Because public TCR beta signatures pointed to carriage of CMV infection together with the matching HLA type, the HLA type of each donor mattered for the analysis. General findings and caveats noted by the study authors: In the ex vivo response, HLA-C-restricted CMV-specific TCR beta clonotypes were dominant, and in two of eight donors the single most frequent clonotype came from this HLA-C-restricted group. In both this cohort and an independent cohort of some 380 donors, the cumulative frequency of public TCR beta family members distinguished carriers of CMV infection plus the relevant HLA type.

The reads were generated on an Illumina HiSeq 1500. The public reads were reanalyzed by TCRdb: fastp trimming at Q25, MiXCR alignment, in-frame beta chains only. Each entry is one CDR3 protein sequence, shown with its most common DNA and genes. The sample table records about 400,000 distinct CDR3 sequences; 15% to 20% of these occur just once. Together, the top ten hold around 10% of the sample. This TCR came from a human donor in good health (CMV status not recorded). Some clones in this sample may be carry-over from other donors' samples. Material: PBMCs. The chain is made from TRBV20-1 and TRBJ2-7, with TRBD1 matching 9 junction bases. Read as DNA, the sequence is TGCAGTGCCCTGGGACAGGGAAACCACGAGCAGTACTTC. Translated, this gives CSALGQGNHEQYF.